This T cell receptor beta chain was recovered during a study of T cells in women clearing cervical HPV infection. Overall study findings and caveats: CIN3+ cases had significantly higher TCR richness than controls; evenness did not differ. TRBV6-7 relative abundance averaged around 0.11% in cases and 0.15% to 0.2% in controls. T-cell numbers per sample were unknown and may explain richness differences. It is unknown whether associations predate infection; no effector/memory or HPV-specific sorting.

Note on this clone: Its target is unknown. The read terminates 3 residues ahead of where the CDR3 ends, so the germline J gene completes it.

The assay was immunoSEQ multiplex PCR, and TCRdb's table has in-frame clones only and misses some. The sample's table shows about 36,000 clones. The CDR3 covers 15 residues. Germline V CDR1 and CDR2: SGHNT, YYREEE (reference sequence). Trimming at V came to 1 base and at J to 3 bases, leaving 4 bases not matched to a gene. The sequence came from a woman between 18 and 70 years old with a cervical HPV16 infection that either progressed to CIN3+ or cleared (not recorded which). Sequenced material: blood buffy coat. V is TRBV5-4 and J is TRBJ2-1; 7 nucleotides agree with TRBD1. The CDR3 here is CASSLKSGGYNEQFF. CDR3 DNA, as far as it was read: TGTGCCAGCAGCTTGAAGTCAGGGGGCTACAATGAG.